This TCR beta chain comes out of a study of blood T cell repertoires in COVID-19. Study in general: Acute and convalescent COVID-19 samples came from the United States, Italy and Spain.

Method: immunoSEQ multiplex PCR; TCRdb's copy keeps in-frame clones and lacks some. The sample carries 250,000 to 300,000 clones, approximately 90% recorded once. V lost 8 bases to trimming and J lost 4 bases, with 6 bases between them. This CDR3 contains 11 residues. CDR1 LNHDA and CDR2 SQIVND come from the germline V gene (reference sequence). Sequencing was carried out using peripheral blood. The chain combines TRBV19 with TRBJ1-3; D gene uncertain. The receptor was derived from a man in his forties or fifties with acute or convalescent COVID-19. CDR3 in DNA: TGTGCCAGTTGCAGGGGAAACACCATATATTTT. The encoded protein is CASCRGNTIYF.